The T cell receptor beta chain under discussion was sequenced for a study of T cells after yellow fever vaccination. General study results and limits: Boosting was followed by the reappearance of most primary-vaccination clones (around 96% CD4, roughly 90% CD8). Abundant bulk-derived clonotypes could contaminate FACS-sorted repertoires.

For TCR, cDNA came from 5'RACE template switching, which added a universal primer site and UMIs. Via MiXCR, TCRdb re-called the 5' RACE reads, giving one row per CDR3 protein. The sample holds 300,000 or so distinct CDR3 sequences, about 10% seen once. This clonotype was detected only a few times. Its antigen remains unknown. The source of this sequence is a man between 18 and 35 years old who received the YFV17D yellow fever vaccine. Sequencing was performed on CD4+ T cells sorted from PBMCs, taken 5 days after the yellow fever booster vaccination.

As DNA, the CDR3 is TGTGCCAGCAGTTACCTCGGGGGGGGTTACAATGAGCAGTTCTTC. Protein: CASSYLGGGYNEQFF. This chain connects TRBV6-5 to TRBJ2-1; 8 nucleotides align to TRBD2. From germline, CDR1 is MNHEY and CDR2 SVGAGI. V was clipped by 2 bases and J by 4 bases; unmatched bases: 4. CDR3 length equals 15 residues.